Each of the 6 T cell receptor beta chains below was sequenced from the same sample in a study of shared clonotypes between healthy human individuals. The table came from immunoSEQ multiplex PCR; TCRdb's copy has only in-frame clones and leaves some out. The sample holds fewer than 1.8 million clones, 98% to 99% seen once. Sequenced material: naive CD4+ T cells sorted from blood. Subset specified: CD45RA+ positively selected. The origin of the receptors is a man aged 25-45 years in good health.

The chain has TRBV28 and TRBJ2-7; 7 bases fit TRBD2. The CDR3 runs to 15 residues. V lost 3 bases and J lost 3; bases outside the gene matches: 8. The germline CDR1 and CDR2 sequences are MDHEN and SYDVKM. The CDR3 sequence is CASSFRGRASYEQYF. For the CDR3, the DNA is TGTGCCAGCAGTTTCAGAGGGAGGGCAAGCTACGAGCAGTACTTC.

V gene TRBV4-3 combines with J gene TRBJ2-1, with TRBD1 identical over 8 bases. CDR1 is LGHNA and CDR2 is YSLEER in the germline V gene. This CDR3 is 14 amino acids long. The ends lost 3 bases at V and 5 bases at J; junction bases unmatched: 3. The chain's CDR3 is CASSQRGQDNEQFF. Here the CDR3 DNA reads TGCGCCAGCAGCCAGCGGGGACAGGACAATGAGCAGTTCTTC.

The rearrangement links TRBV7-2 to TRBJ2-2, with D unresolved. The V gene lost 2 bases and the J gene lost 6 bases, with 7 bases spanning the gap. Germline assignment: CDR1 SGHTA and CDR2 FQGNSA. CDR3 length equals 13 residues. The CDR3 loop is CASSLKWAGELFF. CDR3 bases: TGTGCCAGCAGCTTAAAATGGGCCGGGGAGCTGTTTTTT.

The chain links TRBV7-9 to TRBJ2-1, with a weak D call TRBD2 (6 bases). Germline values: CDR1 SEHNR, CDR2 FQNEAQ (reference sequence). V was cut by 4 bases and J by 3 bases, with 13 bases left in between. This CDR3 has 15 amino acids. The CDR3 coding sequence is TGTGCCAGCAGCTCTCGGGCGCGGGGCTACAATGAGCAGTTCTTC. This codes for CASSSRARGYNEQFF. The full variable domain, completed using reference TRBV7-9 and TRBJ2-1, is DTGVSQNPRHKITKRGQNVTFRCDPISEHNRLYWYRQTLGQGPEFLTYFQNEAQLEKSRLLSDRFSAERPKGSFSTLEIQRTEQGDSAMYLCASSSRARGYNEQFFGPGTRLTVL.

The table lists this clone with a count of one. CDR3 bases: TGTGCCAGCAGATCAGGACAGAACGGTCGCACAGATACGCAGTATTTT. Protein sequence: CASRSGQNGRTDTQYF. The rearrangement links TRBV28 to TRBJ2-3, with a possible D match to TRBD1 (6 bases). Germline V gene lookup returns CDR1 MDHEN and CDR2 SYDVKM. The germline V and J ends were trimmed by 6 bases and 1 base, with 17 bases remaining between them. This CDR3 comprises 16 residues.

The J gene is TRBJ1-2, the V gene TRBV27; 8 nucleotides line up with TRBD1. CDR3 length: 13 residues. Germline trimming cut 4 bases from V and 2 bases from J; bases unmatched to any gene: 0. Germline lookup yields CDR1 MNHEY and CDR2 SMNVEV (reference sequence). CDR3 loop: CASSWTGNYGYTF. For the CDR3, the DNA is TGTGCCAGCAGTTGGACAGGGAACTATGGCTACACCTTC.